The clone carrying this TCR beta chain has only a few counts. The data were obtained in a study of T-cell memory formation after mild COVID-19. V lost 2 bases and J 4 bases, leaving 21 bases between the germline ends. Germline lookup yields CDR1 SGDLS and CDR2 YYNGEE. The CDR3 totals 17 residues. TCRdb fed the 5' RACE reads into MiXCR, producing one record per CDR3 protein. There are around 260,000 distinct CDR3 sequences in the sample; 16% occur only once, and around a fifth lies in the top ten. Sequencing was done on a sample of PBMCs or a T cell subset sorted from them (not recorded which). The V gene is TRBV9, the J gene TRBJ1-2; D possibly corresponds to TRBD1 (5 bases). This receptor was identified in a man in his late teens or twenties who had mild COVID-19 (a few samples of this study predate the infection). Cell type and time point are not known. CDR3 amino acids: CASSVVADHDRPYGYTF. The CDR3 DNA reads TGTGCCAGCAGCGTTGTAGCAGACCATGACAGACCCTATGGCTACACCTTC. The variable domain in full, with the rest retrieved from reference TRBV9 and TRBJ1-2, is DSGVTQTPKHLITATGQRVTLRCSPRSGDLSVYWYQQSLDQGLQFLIQYYNGEERAKGNILERFSAQQFPDLHSELNLSSLELGDSALYFCASSVVADHDRPYGYTFGSGTRLTVV.